These 19 T cell receptor beta chains came from one sample sequenced in a study of blood T cell repertoires in COVID-19. Libraries were prepared by immunoSEQ multiplex PCR; TCRdb keeps only in-frame clonotypes and omits some of them. The table records hundreds of thousands of clones, around 86% of them present only once. The sample taken for sequencing was PBMCs or T cells enriched from blood (not recorded which). These receptors originate from a woman between 45 and 65 years old who had recovered from COVID-19.

The V and J genes are TRBV5-1 and TRBJ2-2; possible D gene TRBD1, 6 bases. The CDR3 is 16 amino acids. With 2 bases removed from V and 0 bases from J, the gap between germline ends came to 11 bases. CDR1 is SGHRS, CDR2 YFSETQ, per germline. The CDR3 spells CASSFRDTANTGELFF. As DNA, the CDR3 is TGCGCCAGCAGCTTCCGGGACACCGCGAACACCGGGGAGCTGTTTTTT.

V usage is TRBV6-5 and J usage is TRBJ2-1; D is possibly TRBD2 (6 bases). The CDR3 has 14 residues. V lost 8 bases and J lost 2, with 13 bases in between. From germline, CDR1 is MNHEY and CDR2 SVGAGI. CDR3 protein: CASRRDSAYNEQFF. The CDR3 DNA is TGTGCCAGCCGGCGGGACTCGGCCTACAATGAGCAGTTCTTC.

The V call is TRBV7-2, the J call TRBJ2-2; the match to TRBD2 covers 10 bases. This CDR3 is 16 amino acids long. Per the germline V gene, CDR1 is SGHTA and CDR2 is FQGNSA. The junction had 9 bases not matched to a gene; V was cut back by 2 bases and J by 9 bases. The CDR3 is CASSLNPSGGARELFF. In DNA form, the CDR3 reads TGTGCCAGCAGCTTAAACCCCAGCGGGGGGGCCCGGGAGCTGTTTTTT.

This clone was found a few times. The chain is built from TRBV28 and TRBJ1-1; TRBD1 might be the D (5 bases). The CDR3 contains 14 residues. Germline V lookup: CDR1 MDHEN, CDR2 SYDVKM. V lost 6 bases to trimming and J lost 3 bases, with 14 bases between them. CDR3 residues: CASRGHSRDTEAFF. DNA for the CDR3: TGTGCCAGCAGAGGACACTCAAGGGACACTGAAGCTTTCTTT.

The rearrangement joins TRBV18 to TRBJ2-2, with D unresolved. Trimming took 2 bases from V and 3 from J, leaving 7 bases between them. The CDR3 totals 14 residues. Germline CDR1 is KGHSH and CDR2 is LQKENI. CDR3 protein: CASSPIRDTGELFF. The CDR3 DNA reads TGTGCCAGCTCACCAATCCGGGACACCGGGGAGCTGTTTTTT.

The chain is built from TRBV27 and TRBJ2-5; 10 bases are a match to TRBD1. Unmatched junction bases numbered 17, after V lost 7 bases and J lost 3 bases. This CDR3 region has 18 residues. Germline loops: CDR1 MNHEY, CDR2 SMNVEV (reference sequence). This CDR3 reads CASKRRGGDRGKEETQYF. CDR3 DNA sequence: TGTGCCAGCAAGCGAAGAGGCGGGGACAGGGGAAAAGAAGAGACCCAGTACTTC.

This rearrangement joins TRBV29-1 to TRBJ1-1; 7 positions match TRBD1. The CDR3 totals 15 residues. Germline CDR1 and CDR2: SQVTM and ANQGSEA. V lost 5 bases and J lost 5; bases outside the gene matches: 14. CDR3 in DNA: TGCAGCGTTCAGTACCGGGACAGTAAAGGGACTGAAGCTTTCTTT. It codes for CSVQYRDSKGTEAFF.

The DNA for the CDR3 is TGTGCCAGCAGCTTAGTAGTCGGCAGGGGCGCCAGTAACTATGGCTACACCTTC. It translates to CASSLVVGRGASNYGYTF. V is TRBV13 and J is TRBJ1-2; tentative D call: TRBD1 (6 bases). The CDR3 spans 18 residues. The ends were cut back, 1 base at V and 1 base at J, with 19 bases in the middle. Germline-derived CDR1 and CDR2 are PRHDT and FYEKMQ (reference sequence).

The V gene is TRBV12-3 or TRBV12-4, the J gene TRBJ1-1, with unresolved D. The CDR3 is 12 amino acids. The V end was cut by 6 bases, the J end by 7 bases, with 12 bases between. The CDR3 coding sequence is TGTGCCAGCAGCCTAGAGGGAGGTGAAGCTTTCTTT. Translation: CASSLEGGEAFF.

V and J are TRBV3-1 (or the pseudogene TRBV3-2) and TRBJ1-1; TRBD1 is a possible D gene (5 bases). Germline assignment: CDR1 LGHDT and CDR2 YNNKEL (reference sequence). V dropped 1 base and J dropped 1 base, with 10 bases sitting between them. The CDR3 length is 15 residues. CDR3 bases: TGTGCCAGCAGCCAAGGTCCAGGGTCGAACACTGAAGCTTTCTTT. Translating gives CASSQGPGSNTEAFF.

The chain is built from TRBV6-1 and TRBJ1-5, with 7 bases identical to TRBD1. Germline V gene sequence: CDR1 MNHNS, CDR2 SASEGT. The CDR3 runs to 16 residues. J lost 2 bases, V lost 4 bases, and 8 bases had no gene match. The CDR3: CASSVDRARGNQPQHF. The DNA for the CDR3 is TGTGCCAGCAGTGTCGACAGGGCCAGGGGCAATCAGCCCCAGCATTTT.

This clone showed up just a few times. The chain has TRBV28 and TRBJ2-7, with TRBD2 as a possible D gene (5 bases). CDR1 MDHEN and CDR2 SYDVKM come from the germline V gene. V was trimmed by 5 bases and J by 2 bases, leaving 16 bases between them. This CDR3 is built from 15 residues. The CDR3 reads CASSPSVATPYEQYF. The CDR3 nucleotides read TGTGCCAGCAGTCCGAGTGTAGCGACACCCTACGAGCAGTACTTC.

This chain connects TRBV12-3 or TRBV12-4 to TRBJ1-1; no reliable D call. This CDR3 has 13 amino acids. V was cut by 11 bases and J by 0 bases, with 13 bases left in between. The CDR3 nucleotides read TGTGCCTCCCAACGGGTCATGAACACTGAAGCTTTCTTT. Protein sequence: CASQRVMNTEAFF.

The chain links TRBV2 to TRBJ2-5; no clear D gene. V lost 1 base and J lost 4, with 4 bases in between. From germline, CDR1 is SNHLY and CDR2 FYNNEI. The CDR3 length is 12 residues. CDR3 sequence (DNA): TGTGCCAGCAGTGAAGGGAGAGAGACCCAGTACTTC. It yields the protein CASSEGRETQYF.

V gene TRBV19 combines with J gene TRBJ1-2, with 9 nucleotides matching TRBD1. This CDR3 is 14 amino acids long. Losses at the gene ends were 6 bases for V and 4 bases for J; bases not matched to a gene: 6. Germline V CDR1 and CDR2: LNHDA, SQIVND (reference sequence). CDR3: CASRGQGFTYGYTF. DNA of the CDR3: TGTGCCAGTAGGGGACAGGGTTTTACCTATGGCTACACCTTC.

This chain links TRBV5-4 with TRBJ1-1, with 7 bases identical to TRBD1. CDR1 SGHNT and CDR2 YYREEE come from the germline V gene (reference sequence). The CDR3 has 15 amino acids. Losses at the gene ends were 3 bases for V and 4 bases for J; bases not matched to a gene: 9. CDR3 residues: CASSSDPGGSTEAFF. DNA for the CDR3: TGTGCCAGCAGCTCGGACCCAGGGGGGAGCACTGAAGCTTTCTTT.

V and J are TRBV15 and TRBJ1-1; the D is unclear. Germline loops: CDR1 LNHNV, CDR2 YYDKDF (reference sequence). CDR3 length equals 13 residues. V was clipped by 0 bases and J by 0 bases, with 2 bases between them. CDR3 bases: TGTGCCACCAGCAGAGATATGAACACTGAAGCTTTCTTT. Protein product: CATSRDMNTEAFF.

This rearrangement joins TRBV28 to TRBJ1-2, with 7 bases identical to TRBD1. The CDR3 consists of 13 residues. The trim removed 10 bases at V and 8 bases at J, leaving 13 bases unmatched. Germline CDR1 MDHEN, CDR2 SYDVKM. The CDR3 DNA follows: TGTGCCACCCAAACCCGACAGGGTCGGGGCTACACCTTC. Amino acid sequence: CATQTRQGRGYTF.

The chain has TRBV7-2 and TRBJ2-1; TRBD1 aligns across 7 bases. The CDR3 totals 15 residues. Germline values: CDR1 SGHTA, CDR2 FQGNSA. V gave up 5 bases and J gave up 4 bases; unmatched junction bases: 8. The CDR3 DNA reads as TGTGCCAGCAGCCACGACAGGGCCTTATACAATGAGCAGTTCTTC. It is translated as CASSHDRALYNEQFF. Based on the CDR3 plus reference TRBV7-2 and TRBJ2-1, the full variable domain is GAGVSQSPSNKVTEKGKDVELRCDPISGHTALYWYRQSLGQGLEFLIYFQGNSAPDKSGLPSDRFSAERTGGSVSTLTIQRTQQEDSAVYLCASSHDRALYNEQFFGPGTRLTVL.